This T cell receptor (beta chain) was documented in a study of T cells in tuberculosis. Study background: The T cells targeted glucose monomycolate, a mycobacterial lipid, via CD1B. A South African cohort included IGRA-negative adolescents, latently infected IGRA-positive adolescents and adults with active tuberculosis.

Comments on this clone: Its antigen is unknown.

Findings and caveats of the study: Active tuberculosis TCR-alpha repertoires lay closer to GMM-specific TCRs than IGRA-negative controls, suggesting clonal expansion.

Latent tuberculosis screening used tuberculin skin test and IGRA at entry. TCRdb keeps only in-frame clones here, not all; method: immunoSEQ multiplex PCR. Of under 45,000 clones in the sample, about 93% were seen once. V was trimmed by 1 base and J by 7 bases, leaving 12 bases between them. The CDR3 sequence is 14 residues long. Per germline, CDR1 SGHRS and CDR2 YFSETQ. The rearrangement joins TRBV5-1 to TRBJ2-1; D is uncertain. This TCR derives from a donor aged 10-29 years with latent tuberculosis or without tuberculosis infection. The material sequenced was PBMCs. CDR3 sequence (DNA): TGCGCCAGCAGCTTGTACATTGCTTTGAATGAGCAGTTCTTC. As protein: CASSLYIALNEQFF. The full variable domain, completed using reference TRBV5-1 and TRBJ2-1, is KAGVTQTPRYLIKTRGQQVTLSCSPISGHRSVSWYQQTPGQGLQFLFEYFSETQRNKGNFPGRFSGRQFSNSRSEMNVSTLELGDSALYLCASSLYIALNEQFFGPGTRLTVL.